The 19 T cell receptor beta chains below were found in one sample sequenced in a study of regulatory T cells in long-lasting Graves disease. The authors built TCR beta libraries using iRepertoire HTBI primers and Arm-PCR of CDR3 regions. TCRdb re-called the multiplex PCR reads with MiXCR, one entry per CDR3 protein. The sample shows around 430,000 distinct CDR3 sequences, roughly 22% of them seen only once. Indicated time point: persistent/refractory GD, antithyroid drugs over 5 years with positive TRAb. PBMCs provided the RNA from which the TCR library was made. This sample comprised peripheral blood mononuclear cells (PBMCs), obtained when the disease was refractory, from a patient treated with antithyroid drugs. These receptors were taken from a female donor with Graves disease.

The chain couples TRBV28 to TRBJ2-3; D might be TRBD1 (7 bases). Deletions cut 3 bases from V and 4 bases from J, with 11 bases between. The CDR3 extends over 14 amino acids. Germline V gene sequence: CDR1 MDHEN, CDR2 SYDVKM. CDR3 in amino acids: CASSLEGAADTQYF. The CDR3 DNA follows: TGTGCCAGCAGTTTGGAGGGGGCCGCAGATACGCAGTATTTT.

The V gene is TRBV28, the J gene TRBJ2-7, with D tentatively TRBD1 or TRBD2 (7 bases each). The CDR3 consists of 14 residues. V lost 5 bases and J 6 bases, leaving 17 bases between the germline ends. Germline V lookup: CDR1 MDHEN, CDR2 SYDVKM. For the CDR3, the DNA is TGTGCCAGCAGTGTTATACAGGGGAGGGGCGAGCAGTACTTC. It encodes CASSVIQGRGEQYF.

This clonotype was counted a few times. This chain connects TRBV12-3 or TRBV12-4 to TRBJ1-5; 10 nucleotides match TRBD1. CDR3 length equals 14 residues. V lost 6 bases to trimming and J lost 4 bases; unmatched junction nucleotides: 3. CDR3 sequence reads: CASRGTGENQPQHF. The CDR3 DNA sequence: TGTGCCAGCAGGGGGACAGGGGAAAATCAGCCCCAGCATTTT.

This chain uses TRBV28 with TRBJ1-2, with a tentative D call TRBD1 (6 bases). The V end was cut by 6 bases, the J end by 8 bases, with 19 bases between. The CDR3 length is 14 residues. CDR1 MDHEN and CDR2 SYDVKM come from the germline V gene. CDR3 residues: CASSLAITGSGYTF. The CDR3 DNA is TGTGCCAGCAGCTTAGCGATTACAGGGAGCGGCTACACCTTC.

This clonotype was recorded many times. The chain is built from TRBV29-1 and TRBJ2-2; the D is unclear. V gave up 4 bases and J gave up 5 bases, with 11 bases separating them. This CDR3 contains 13 residues. Germline V gene sequence: CDR1 SQVTM, CDR2 ANQGSEA. The CDR3 DNA reads as TGCAGCGTTGGAGGACCAGAGACCGGGGAGCTGTTTTTT. Protein sequence: CSVGGPETGELFF.

This clonotype was recorded many times. The chain combines TRBV9 with TRBJ2-5; no firm D call. This CDR3 has 13 amino acids. V lost 0 bases, J lost 7 bases, and 10 bases lay in between. The germline gives CDR1 SGDLS, CDR2 YYNGEE. CDR3 in DNA: TGTGCCAGCAGCGTAGACGTCATGGGGACCCAGTACTTC. Translated: CASSVDVMGTQYF.

The table lists this clonotype with many counts. Here the CDR3 DNA reads TGCAGCGCGCAGACAGCGGGGGGATACGAGCAGTACTTC. It is translated as CSAQTAGGYEQYF. The gene calls are TRBV29-1 and TRBJ2-7; 9 bases map to TRBD2. The V segment lost 7 bases and the J segment 4 bases; nucleotides outside the gene matches: 8. Per germline, CDR1 SQVTM and CDR2 ANQGSEA. The CDR3 is 13 amino acids.

This clonotype was observed many times. The rearrangement links TRBV29-1 to TRBJ2-7; TRBD2 aligns across 13 bases. With 6 bases clipped from V and 5 bases from J, the junction kept 16 bases outside the gene matches. Germline assignment: CDR1 SQVTM and CDR2 ANQGSEA. This CDR3 spans 17 amino acids. Written as DNA, the CDR3 is TGCAGCGTGTGGACTAGCGGGGGAGCCCAAGGTTTCCACGAGCAGTACTTC. Translated, it gives CSVWTSGGAQGFHEQYF.

This clonotype was seen ten or more times. The chain is built from TRBV7-3 and TRBJ1-2; TRBD1 matches at 9 bases. The ends lost 5 bases at V and 8 bases at J; junction bases unmatched: 12. CDR3 length equals 15 residues. CDR1 and CDR2 from the germline V gene are SGHTA and FQGTGA. The CDR3 here is CASSPTTDRGNGYTF. The CDR3 DNA follows: TGTGCCAGCAGCCCCACCACCGACAGGGGGAACGGCTACACCTTC.

At least ten counts were recorded for this clonotype. V usage is TRBV24-1 and J usage is TRBJ2-2, with a possible D match to TRBD1 (5 bases). The CDR3 has 15 residues. The V gene's germline CDR1 is KGHDR and CDR2 SFDVKD. Trimming cost V 5 bases and J 4 bases, with 13 bases left between them. The CDR3 DNA is TGTGCCACCAGTGCAGGGTACGATAGCACCGGGGAGCTGTTTTTT. Translation: CATSAGYDSTGELFF.

The V and J genes are TRBV7-2 and TRBJ1-3; D gene unclear. CDR3 length equals 14 residues. The ends were cut back, 5 bases at V and 1 base at J, with 9 bases in the middle. Germline CDR1 and CDR2: SGHTA and FQGNSA. CDR3 loop: CASSPTASGNTIYF. CDR3 sequence (DNA): TGTGCCAGCAGCCCAACAGCGTCTGGAAACACCATATATTTT.

The chain uses TRBV7-9 and TRBJ2-3, with 7 nucleotides matching TRBD1. Germline trimming cut 5 bases from V and 3 bases from J; bases unmatched to any gene: 8. Germline V gives CDR1 SEHNR, CDR2 FQNEAQ (reference sequence). The CDR3 loop spans 15 amino acids. The CDR3 loop reads CASSPLGGATDTQYF. CDR3 DNA: TGTGCCAGCAGCCCGCTAGGGGGCGCAACAGATACGCAGTATTTT. Full variable domain (outside the CDR3, taken from reference TRBV7-9 and TRBJ2-3): DTGVSQNPRHKITKRGQNVTFRCDPISEHNRLYWYRQTLGQGPEFLTYFQNEAQLEKSRLLSDRFSAERPKGSFSTLEIQRTEQGDSAMYLCASSPLGGATDTQYFGPGTRLTVL.

This clonotype was recorded at least ten times. This chain links TRBV6-1 with TRBJ2-3; 12 nucleotides line up with TRBD2. The CDR3 runs to 17 residues. J lost 3 bases, V lost 5 bases, and 9 bases had no gene match. Germline lookup yields CDR1 MNHNS and CDR2 SASEGT. The CDR3 coding sequence is TGTGCCAGCAGTCGCAAAGGGACTAGCGGGTGGACAGATACGCAGTATTTT. Its translation: CASSRKGTSGWTDTQYF.

This clonotype was detected ten times or more. The chain employs TRBV7-3 and TRBJ1-6; a possible D gene is TRBD1 (5 bases). Trimming shortened V by 1 base and J by 8 bases, and 15 bases separated the two germline ends. Germline V gene lookup returns CDR1 SGHTA and CDR2 FQGTGA. This CDR3 contains 16 residues. CDR3 in amino acids: CASSLSSGAGYSPLHF. In DNA, the CDR3 is TGTGCCAGCAGCTTAAGCTCCGGAGCAGGGTATTCACCCCTCCACTTT.

This chain links TRBV10-1 with TRBJ2-2, with D possibly matching TRBD2 (7 bases). The germline gives CDR1 WNHNN, CDR2 SYGVQD (reference sequence). The germline V and J ends were trimmed by 4 bases and 2 bases, with 14 bases remaining between them. The CDR3 totals 16 residues. The CDR3 sequence: CASSAAAGANTGELFF. Here the CDR3 DNA reads TGCGCCAGCAGTGCGGCCGCGGGGGCTAACACCGGGGAGCTGTTTTTT.

This clonotype was observed a single time. The junction differs from germline at one of its ends, possibly a read error. This chain uses TRBV10-1 with TRBJ2-1; D gene unclear. This CDR3 is built from 21 residues. Germline CDR1 is WNHNN and CDR2 is SYGVQD (reference sequence). CDR3 bases: TGCGCCAGCAGTGAGCCGAGCCCCTGTTACGGGTCGGAAGGTCCTGGCAATGAGCAGTCCTTC. This codes for CASSEPSPCYGSEGPGNEQSF.

At least ten counts were recorded for this clonotype. V gene TRBV7-2 combines with J gene TRBJ1-4; D is unresolved. Germline CDR1 reads SGHTA; CDR2 reads FQGNSA. The CDR3 spans 16 residues. Trimming took off 1 base at V and 1 base at J, with 10 bases between the two ends. The CDR3 reads CASSLGDPKTNEKLFF. DNA of the CDR3: TGTGCCAGCAGCTTAGGTGACCCAAAAACTAATGAAAAACTGTTTTTT.

The sample holds a few counts of this clonotype. The chain employs TRBV7-9 and TRBJ1-2; possibly TRBD1 for D (6 bases). The germline gives CDR1 SEHNR, CDR2 FQNEAQ (reference sequence). Trimming cost V 5 bases and J 1 base, with 11 bases left between them. This CDR3 region has 14 residues. CDR3 DNA sequence: TGTGCCAGCAGCCAGACAGGCTATAACTATGGCTACACCTTC. Residues: CASSQTGYNYGYTF. The full variable domain, with the rest looked up from reference TRBV7-9 and TRBJ1-2, is DTGVSQNPRHKITKRGQNVTFRCDPISEHNRLYWYRQTLGQGPEFLTYFQNEAQLEKSRLLSDRFSAERPKGSFSTLEIQRTEQGDSAMYLCASSQTGYNYGYTFGSGTRLTVV.

V is TRBV6-1 and J is TRBJ2-5; D ambiguous. Germline V lookup: CDR1 MNHNS, CDR2 SASEGT. This CDR3 region has 15 residues. V lost 6 bases to trimming and J lost 5 bases, with 19 bases between them. The CDR3 spells CASSPDSYPWETQYF. The CDR3 coding sequence is TGTGCCAGCAGCCCAGACTCGTATCCATGGGAGACCCAGTACTTC.